This paragraph covers one TCR beta chain sequence. Its antigen remains unidentified. This CDR3 spans 14 amino acids. Germline CDR1 is SGHNT and CDR2 is YYREEE (reference sequence). Deletions cut 1 base from V and 6 bases from J, with 8 bases between. This entry comes from a study of cytomegalovirus exposure and HLA in healthy donors. As for the study in general: Earlier sequencing of about 179 million T cells yielded about 120 million unique TCR beta sequences. Whole-study results and caveats: Most of the CMV-associated TCR beta chains (in a later analysis) appeared to be HLA-restricted. CMV serostatus was the only recorded immune exposure for donors.

PCR used 60 Vbeta primers and 13 Jbeta primers. Original processing methods: An analysis performed later counted about 80 million unique TCR beta chains (roughly 11 million of them shared). Clones were read by immunoSEQ multiplex PCR, and TCRdb kept only the in-frame ones, dropping some. For V, J and clone size, that table is used; D and trimming come from the DNA. The repertoire holds roughly 150,000 clones, with more than 65% as singletons. Sample: PBMCs. The TCR originated in a woman in her 30s in good health and CMV-seronegative. This chain joins TRBV5-4 and TRBJ1-6; no firm D call. CDR3 sequence reads: CASSLSGGNSPLHF. CDR3 coding DNA: TGTGCCAGCAGCTTGTCAGGAGGTAATTCACCCCTCCACTTT. The whole variable domain, remainder taken from reference TRBV5-4 and TRBJ1-6, is ETGVTQSPTHLIKTRGQQVTLRCSSQSGHNTVSWYQQALGQGPQFIFQYYREEENGRGNFPPRFSGLQFPNYSSELNVNALELDDSALYLCASSLSGGNSPLHFGNGTRLTVT.